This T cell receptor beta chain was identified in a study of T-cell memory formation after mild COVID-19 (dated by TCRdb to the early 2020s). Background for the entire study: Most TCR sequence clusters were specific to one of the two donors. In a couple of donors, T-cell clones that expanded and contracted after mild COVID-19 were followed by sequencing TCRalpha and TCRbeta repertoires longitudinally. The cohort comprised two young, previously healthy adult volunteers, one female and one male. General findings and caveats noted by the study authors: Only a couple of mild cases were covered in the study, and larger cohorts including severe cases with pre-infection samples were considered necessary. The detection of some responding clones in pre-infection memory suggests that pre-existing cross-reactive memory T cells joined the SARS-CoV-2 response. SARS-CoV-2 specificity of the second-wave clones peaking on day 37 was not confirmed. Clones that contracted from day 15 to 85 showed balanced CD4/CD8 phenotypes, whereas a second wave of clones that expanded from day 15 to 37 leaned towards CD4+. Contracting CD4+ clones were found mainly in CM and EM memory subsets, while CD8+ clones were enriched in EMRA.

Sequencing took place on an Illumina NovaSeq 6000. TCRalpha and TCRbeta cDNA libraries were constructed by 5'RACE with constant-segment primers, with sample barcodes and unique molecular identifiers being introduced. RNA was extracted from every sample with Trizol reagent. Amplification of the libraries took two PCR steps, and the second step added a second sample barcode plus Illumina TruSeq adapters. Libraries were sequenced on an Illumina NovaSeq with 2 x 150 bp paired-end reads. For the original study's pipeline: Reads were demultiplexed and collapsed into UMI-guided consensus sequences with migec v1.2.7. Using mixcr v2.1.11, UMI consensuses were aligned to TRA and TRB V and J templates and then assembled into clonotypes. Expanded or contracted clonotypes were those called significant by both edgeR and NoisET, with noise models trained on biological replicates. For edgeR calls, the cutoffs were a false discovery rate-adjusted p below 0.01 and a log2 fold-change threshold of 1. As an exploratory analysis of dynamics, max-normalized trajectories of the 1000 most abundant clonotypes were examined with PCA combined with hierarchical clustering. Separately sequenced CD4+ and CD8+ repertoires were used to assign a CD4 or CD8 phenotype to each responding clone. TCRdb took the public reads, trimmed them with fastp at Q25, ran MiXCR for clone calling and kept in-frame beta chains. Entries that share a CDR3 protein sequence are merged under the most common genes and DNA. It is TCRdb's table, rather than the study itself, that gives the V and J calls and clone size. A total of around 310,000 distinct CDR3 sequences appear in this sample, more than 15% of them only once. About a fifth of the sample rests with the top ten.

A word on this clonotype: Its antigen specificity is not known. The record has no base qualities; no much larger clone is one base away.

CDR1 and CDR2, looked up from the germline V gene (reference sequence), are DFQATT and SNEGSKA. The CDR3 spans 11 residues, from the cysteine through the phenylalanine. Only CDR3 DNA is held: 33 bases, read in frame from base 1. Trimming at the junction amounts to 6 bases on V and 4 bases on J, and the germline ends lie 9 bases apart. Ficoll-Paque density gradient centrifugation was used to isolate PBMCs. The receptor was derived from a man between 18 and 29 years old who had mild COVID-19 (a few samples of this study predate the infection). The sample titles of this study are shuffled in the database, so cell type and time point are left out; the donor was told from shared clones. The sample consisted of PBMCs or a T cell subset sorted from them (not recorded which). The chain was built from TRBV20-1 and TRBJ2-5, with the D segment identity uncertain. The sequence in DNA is TGCAGTGCCCCGGAGCTAGAGACCCAGTACTTC. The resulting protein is CSAPELETQYF.